This TCR beta chain appears in the sequencing data of a study of blood T cell repertoires in COVID-19. Germline CDR1 SGHVS, CDR2 FNYEAQ. After removal of 5 bases from V and 1 base from J, the junction contained 6 bases not matched to a gene. This CDR3 region has 15 residues. The table came from immunoSEQ multiplex PCR; TCRdb's copy has only in-frame clones and leaves some out. This table has 200,000 to 250,000 clones, 70% to 90% appearing once. This clonotype originated in a woman between 65 and 79 years old with active or convalescent COVID-19. Source material: peripheral blood. V gene TRBV7-6 combines with J gene TRBJ2-3; the match to TRBD1 covers 7 bases. The CDR3 DNA reads as TGTGCCAGCAGCCCCGACGGACAGGGCACAGATACGCAGTATTTT. Residues: CASSPDGQGTDTQYF.